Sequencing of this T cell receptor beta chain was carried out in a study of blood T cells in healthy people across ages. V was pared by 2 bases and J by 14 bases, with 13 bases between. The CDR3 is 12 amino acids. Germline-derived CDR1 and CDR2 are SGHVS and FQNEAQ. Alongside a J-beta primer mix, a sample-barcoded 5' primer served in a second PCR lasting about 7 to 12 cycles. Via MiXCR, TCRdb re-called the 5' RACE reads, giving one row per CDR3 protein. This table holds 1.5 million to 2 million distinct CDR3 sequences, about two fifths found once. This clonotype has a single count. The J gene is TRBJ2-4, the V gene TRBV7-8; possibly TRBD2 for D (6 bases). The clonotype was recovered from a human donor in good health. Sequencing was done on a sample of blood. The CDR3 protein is CASSLFSGGKYF. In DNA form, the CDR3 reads TGTGCCAGCAGCTTATTCTCCGGAGGGAAGTACTTC. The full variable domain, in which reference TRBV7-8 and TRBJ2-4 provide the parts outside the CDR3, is GAGVSQSPRYKVAKRGQDVALRCDPISGHVSLFWYQQALGQGPEFLTYFQNEAQLDKSGLPSDRFFAERPEGSVSTLKIQRTQQEDSAVYLCASSLFSGGKYFGAGTRLSVL.